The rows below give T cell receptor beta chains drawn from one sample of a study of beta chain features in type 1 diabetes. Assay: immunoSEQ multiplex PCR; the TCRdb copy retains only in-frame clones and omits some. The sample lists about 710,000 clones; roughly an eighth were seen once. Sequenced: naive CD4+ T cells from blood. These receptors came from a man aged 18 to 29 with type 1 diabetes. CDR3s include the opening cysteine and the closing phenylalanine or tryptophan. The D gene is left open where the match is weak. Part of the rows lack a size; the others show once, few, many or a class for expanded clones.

CDR3nt: TGCGCCAGCAGCACCGGCAGGTTAGCACGAGAGACCCAGTACTTC
CDR3aa: CASSTGRLARETQYF
d_gene: -
abundance: few
j_gene: TRBJ2-5
v_gene: TRBV5-1

CDR3nt: TGCGCCAGCAGCCAAGAGGCGGATTCACCCCTCCACTTT
CDR3aa: CASSQEADSPLHF
d_gene: -
abundance: -
j_gene: TRBJ1-6
v_gene: TRBV4-3

CDR3nt: TGTGCCAGCAGCGAGACAGCGAGACTTACCGGGGAGCTGTTTTTT
CDR3aa: CASSETARLTGELFF
d_gene: -
abundance: -
j_gene: TRBJ2-2
v_gene: TRBV6-6

CDR3nt: TGCGCCAGCAGCTCGCAAAACCCTTCATCCCGGCAGTACTTC
CDR3aa: CASSSQNPSSRQYF
d_gene: -
abundance: -
j_gene: TRBJ2-7
v_gene: TRBV4-3

CDR3nt: TGTGCCTGGAGTGTAAGTTTGTTGGTCAATCAGCCCCAGCATTTT
CDR3aa: CAWSVSLLVNQPQHF
d_gene: -
abundance: -
j_gene: TRBJ1-5
v_gene: TRBV30

CDR3nt: TGTGCCAGCAGCCCCCCCTTGGGAGGGCCGATCAATGAGCAGTTCTTC
CDR3aa: CASSPPLGGPINEQFF
d_gene: TRBD2
abundance: few
j_gene: TRBJ2-1
v_gene: TRBV6-6

CDR3nt: TGTGCCAGCTCCCCGGACAGGGATGGCCGGCAGCCCCAGCATTTT
CDR3aa: CASSPDRDGRQPQHF
d_gene: TRBD1
abundance: few
j_gene: TRBJ1-5
v_gene: TRBV18

CDR3nt: TGTGCCAGCGAACGCCTCTCCCGCTCCTACAATGAGCAGTTCTTC
CDR3aa: CASERLSRSYNEQFF
d_gene: -
abundance: few
j_gene: TRBJ2-1
v_gene: TRBV9

CDR3nt: TGTGCCAGCACCGAGACAGTTGAAGCTTTCTTT
CDR3aa: CASTETVEAFF
d_gene: -
abundance: -
j_gene: TRBJ1-1
v_gene: TRBV28

CDR3nt: TGTGCCAGCAGCAGGGTACTAGGGCAAGCCGGGGAGCTGTTTTTT
CDR3aa: CASSRVLGQAGELFF
d_gene: -
abundance: few
j_gene: TRBJ2-2
v_gene: TRBV21-1

CDR3nt: TGTGCCAGCAGCCCCCGACCTACCAAAGGGGAAAAACTGTTTTTT
CDR3aa: CASSPRPTKGEKLFF
d_gene: -
abundance: few
j_gene: TRBJ1-4
v_gene: TRBV9

CDR3nt: TGCGCCAGCAGCCAAGTCGGGACCCTTAATGAAAAACTGTTTTTT
CDR3aa: CASSQVGTLNEKLFF
d_gene: -
abundance: -
j_gene: TRBJ1-4
v_gene: TRBV4-1

CDR3nt: TGTGCCAGCAGCCCGTCCAGGGCGGGGGCCTACGAGCAGTACTTC
CDR3aa: CASSPSRAGAYEQYF
d_gene: TRBD2
abundance: -
j_gene: TRBJ2-7
v_gene: TRBV7-3

CDR3nt: TGTGCCAGCAGCTTAAATCCTGGCCCCCGGGAGACCCAGTACTTC
CDR3aa: CASSLNPGPRETQYF
d_gene: -
abundance: -
j_gene: TRBJ2-5
v_gene: TRBV7-2

CDR3nt: TGTGCCAGCAGCCAAGGCCTAGCGACTCTAAATGAGCAGTTCTTC
CDR3aa: CASSQGLATLNEQFF
d_gene: -
abundance: -
j_gene: TRBJ2-1
v_gene: TRBV4-2

CDR3nt: TGTGCCAGCAGTTACTCGGGGGGGAACTATGGCTACACCTTC
CDR3aa: CASSYSGGNYGYTF
d_gene: -
abundance: few
j_gene: TRBJ1-2
v_gene: TRBV6-5

CDR3nt: TGTGCCAGCAGTTACTCAGGGGGCGGTAGGGAGACCCAGTACTTC
CDR3aa: CASSYSGGGRETQYF
d_gene: TRBD1
abundance: few
j_gene: TRBJ2-5
v_gene: TRBV6-5

CDR3nt: TGCGCCAGCAGCTTCGGGCAGGACAATGAGCAGTTCTTC
CDR3aa: CASSFGQDNEQFF
d_gene: -
abundance: few
j_gene: TRBJ2-1
v_gene: TRBV5-1

CDR3nt: TGTGCCAGCAGCCCAGGGACTAGCGGACCCCAAGAGACCCAGTACTTC
CDR3aa: CASSPGTSGPQETQYF
d_gene: TRBD2
abundance: -
j_gene: TRBJ2-5
v_gene: TRBV5-4

CDR3nt: TGTGCCAGCAGTTATCGGGACTCTGGGGCCAACGTCCTGACTTTC
CDR3aa: CASSYRDSGANVLTF
d_gene: -
abundance: few
j_gene: TRBJ2-6
v_gene: TRBV6-5

CDR3nt: TGTGCCAGCAGTGCGGGAGGTTGGGTTGTGGACACTGAAGCTTTCTTT
CDR3aa: CASSAGGWVVDTEAFF
d_gene: -
abundance: -
j_gene: TRBJ1-1
v_gene: TRBV27

CDR3nt: TGTGCCATCAGTGACGCAGCGATCGTCTACAATGAGCAGTTCTTC
CDR3aa: CAISDAAIVYNEQFF
d_gene: -
abundance: -
j_gene: TRBJ2-1
v_gene: TRBV10-3

CDR3nt: TGTGCCAGCAGCTTGGGGGGTGAGCAGTTCTTC
CDR3aa: CASSLGGEQFF
d_gene: -
abundance: -
j_gene: TRBJ2-1
v_gene: TRBV5-6

CDR3nt: TGTGCCAGCTCACCCGGGCCCTCCTACAATGAGCAGTTCTTC
CDR3aa: CASSPGPSYNEQFF
d_gene: -
abundance: few
j_gene: TRBJ2-1
v_gene: TRBV18

CDR3nt: TGTGCCAGCAGAGTAGGTTACAATGAGCAGTTCTTC
CDR3aa: CASRVGYNEQFF
d_gene: -
abundance: few
j_gene: TRBJ2-1
v_gene: TRBV2

CDR3nt: TGCGCCAGCAGCTTGTCGGCGATGGGCAAAAACATTCAGTACTTC
CDR3aa: CASSLSAMGKNIQYF
d_gene: -
abundance: -
j_gene: TRBJ2-4
v_gene: TRBV5-1

CDR3nt: TGTGCCAGCAGGGAAAACGGACAGGGGTCAACTGAAGCTTTCTTT
CDR3aa: CASRENGQGSTEAFF
d_gene: TRBD1
abundance: few
j_gene: TRBJ1-1
v_gene: TRBV6-1